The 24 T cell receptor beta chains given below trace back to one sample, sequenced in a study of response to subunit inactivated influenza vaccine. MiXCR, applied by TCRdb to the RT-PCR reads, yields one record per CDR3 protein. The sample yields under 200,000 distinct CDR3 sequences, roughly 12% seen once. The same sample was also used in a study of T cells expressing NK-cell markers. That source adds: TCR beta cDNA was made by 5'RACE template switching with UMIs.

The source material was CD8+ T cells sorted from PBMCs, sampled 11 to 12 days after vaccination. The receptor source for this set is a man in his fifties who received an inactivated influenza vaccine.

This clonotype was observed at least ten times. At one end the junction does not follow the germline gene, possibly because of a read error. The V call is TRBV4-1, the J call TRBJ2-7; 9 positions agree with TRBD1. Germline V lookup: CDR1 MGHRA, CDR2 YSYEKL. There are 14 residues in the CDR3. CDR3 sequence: CASSQGQGTYEQYF. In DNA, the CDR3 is TGTGCCAGCAGCCAAGGACAGGGGACCTACGAGCAGTACTTC.

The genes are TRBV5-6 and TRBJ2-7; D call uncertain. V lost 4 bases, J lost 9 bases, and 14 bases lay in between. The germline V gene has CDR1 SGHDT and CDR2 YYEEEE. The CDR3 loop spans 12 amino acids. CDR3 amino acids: CASSASSWGQYF. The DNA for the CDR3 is TGTGCCAGCAGCGCCTCGAGCTGGGGGCAGTACTTC.

In nucleotides, the CDR3 is TGTGCCAGCAGTGAAGATGGGACAGCGACCCAGAACGAGCAGTACTTC. Its translation is CASSEDGTATQNEQYF. The V gene is TRBV2, the J gene TRBJ2-7, with 7 bases fitting TRBD1. Germline CDR1 SNHLY, CDR2 FYNNEI. Losses at the gene ends were 1 base for V and 5 bases for J; bases not matched to a gene: 11. The CDR3 is 16 residues long.

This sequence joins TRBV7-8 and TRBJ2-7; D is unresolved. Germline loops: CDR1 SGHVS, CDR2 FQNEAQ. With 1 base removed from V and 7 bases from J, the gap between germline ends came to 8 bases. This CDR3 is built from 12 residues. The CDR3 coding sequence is TGTGCCAGCAGCTTAGTGGGATGGGAGCAGTACTTC. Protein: CASSLVGWEQYF. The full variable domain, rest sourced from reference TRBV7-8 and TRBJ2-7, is GAGVSQSPRYKVAKRGQDVALRCDPISGHVSLFWYQQALGQGPEFLTYFQNEAQLDKSGLPSDRFFAERPEGSVSTLKIQRTQQEDSAVYLCASSLVGWEQYFGPGTRLTVT.

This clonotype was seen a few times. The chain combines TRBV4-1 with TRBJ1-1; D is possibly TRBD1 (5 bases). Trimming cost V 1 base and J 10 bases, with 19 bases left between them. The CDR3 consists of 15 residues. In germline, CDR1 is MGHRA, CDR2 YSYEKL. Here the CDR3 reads CASSQVVAARGGAFF. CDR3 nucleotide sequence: TGCGCCAGCAGCCAAGTGGTCGCTGCCCGGGGGGGAGCTTTCTTT.

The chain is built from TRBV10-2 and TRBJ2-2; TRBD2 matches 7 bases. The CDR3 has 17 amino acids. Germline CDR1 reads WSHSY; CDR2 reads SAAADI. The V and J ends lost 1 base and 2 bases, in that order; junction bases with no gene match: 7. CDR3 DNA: TGCGCCAGCAGTGAGTTCGTGCTAGCGGTTAACACCGGGGAGCTGTTTTTT. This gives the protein CASSEFVLAVNTGELFF.

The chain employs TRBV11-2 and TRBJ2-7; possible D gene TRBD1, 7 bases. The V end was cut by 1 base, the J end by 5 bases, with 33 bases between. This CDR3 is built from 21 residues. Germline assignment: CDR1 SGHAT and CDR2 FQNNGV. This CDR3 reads CASSLGALGRGSGAWGDEQYF. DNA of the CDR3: TGTGCCAGCAGCTTAGGAGCCCTGGGCAGGGGGTCCGGTGCGTGGGGGGACGAGCAGTACTTC.

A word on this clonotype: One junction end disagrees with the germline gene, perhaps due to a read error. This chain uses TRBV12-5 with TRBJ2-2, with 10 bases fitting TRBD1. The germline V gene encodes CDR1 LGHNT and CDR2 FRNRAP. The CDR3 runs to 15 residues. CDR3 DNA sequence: TGTGCTAGTGGTCCGGGACAGGGGAACGCCGGGGAGCTGTTTTTT. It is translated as CASGPGQGNAGELFF. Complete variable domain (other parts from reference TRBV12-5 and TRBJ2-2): DARVTQTPRHKVTEMGQEVTMRCQPILGHNTVFWYRQTMMQGLELLAYFRNRAPLDDSGMPKDRFSAEMPDATLATLKIQPSEPRDSAVYFCASGPGQGNAGELFFGEGSRLTVL.

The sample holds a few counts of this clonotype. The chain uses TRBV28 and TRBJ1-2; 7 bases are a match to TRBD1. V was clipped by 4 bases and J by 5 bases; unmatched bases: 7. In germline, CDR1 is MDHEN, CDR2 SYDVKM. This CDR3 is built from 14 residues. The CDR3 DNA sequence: TGTGCCAGCAGTTCGTACAGGGGAGGATATGGCTACACCTTC. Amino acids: CASSSYRGGYGYTF.

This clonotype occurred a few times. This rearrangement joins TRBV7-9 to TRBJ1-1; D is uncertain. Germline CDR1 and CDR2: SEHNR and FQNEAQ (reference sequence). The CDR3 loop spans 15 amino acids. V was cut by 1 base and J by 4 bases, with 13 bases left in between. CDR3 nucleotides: TGTGCCAGCAGCTTAGGAGCCTTATTAGTCACTGAAGCTTTCTTT. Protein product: CASSLGALLVTEAFF.

The CDR3 loop is CSVDEGQVAYNEQFF. The DNA for the CDR3 is TGCAGCGTTGATGAGGGACAGGTAGCCTACAATGAGCAGTTCTTC. The gene calls are TRBV29-1 and TRBJ2-1; 8 bases agree with TRBD1. The V gene's germline CDR1 is SQVTM and CDR2 ANQGSEA. V trimming: 3 bases; J trimming: 2 bases; junction bases outside the gene matches: 6. This CDR3 has 15 residues.

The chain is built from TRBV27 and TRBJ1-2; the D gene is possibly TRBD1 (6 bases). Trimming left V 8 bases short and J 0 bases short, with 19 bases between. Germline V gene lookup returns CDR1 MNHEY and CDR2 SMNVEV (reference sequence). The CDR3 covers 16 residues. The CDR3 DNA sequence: TGTGCCAGCGGTCCCGTCGGGGGCGTAGCTAACTATGGCTACACCTTC. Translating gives CASGPVGGVANYGYTF.

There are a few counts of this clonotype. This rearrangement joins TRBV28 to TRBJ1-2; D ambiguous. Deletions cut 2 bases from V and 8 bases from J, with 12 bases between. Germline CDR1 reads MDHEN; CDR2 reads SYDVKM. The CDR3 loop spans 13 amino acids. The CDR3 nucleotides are TGTGCCAGCAGTTTAAACCCCCCCGCAGGCTACACCTTC. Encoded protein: CASSLNPPAGYTF.

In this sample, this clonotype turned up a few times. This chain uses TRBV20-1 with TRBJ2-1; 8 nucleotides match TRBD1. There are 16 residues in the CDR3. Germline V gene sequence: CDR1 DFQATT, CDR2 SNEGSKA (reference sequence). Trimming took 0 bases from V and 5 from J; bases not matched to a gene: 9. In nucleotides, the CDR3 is TGCAGTGCTAGAGATCTCGGGGACAGGCTAAACAATGAGCAGTTCTTC. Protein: CSARDLGDRLNNEQFF.

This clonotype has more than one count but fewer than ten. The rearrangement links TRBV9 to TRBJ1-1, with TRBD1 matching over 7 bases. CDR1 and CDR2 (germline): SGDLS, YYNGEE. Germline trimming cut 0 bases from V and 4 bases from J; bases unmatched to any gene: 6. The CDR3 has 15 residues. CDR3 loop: CASSVVPGGVTEAFF. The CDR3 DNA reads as TGTGCCAGCAGCGTAGTTCCAGGGGGAGTCACTGAAGCTTTCTTT.

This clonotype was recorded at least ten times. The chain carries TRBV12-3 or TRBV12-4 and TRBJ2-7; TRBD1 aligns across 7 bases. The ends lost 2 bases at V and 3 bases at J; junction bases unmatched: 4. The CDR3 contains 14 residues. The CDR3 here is CASSLRGTDYEQYF. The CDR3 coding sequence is TGTGCCAGCAGTTTAAGGGGGACAGACTACGAGCAGTACTTC.

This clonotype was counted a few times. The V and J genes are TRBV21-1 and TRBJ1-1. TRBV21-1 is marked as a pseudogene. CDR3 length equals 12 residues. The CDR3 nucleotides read TGTGCCAGCAACAGGAGACGTCGACTAGCTTTCTTT. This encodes CASNRRRRLAFF.

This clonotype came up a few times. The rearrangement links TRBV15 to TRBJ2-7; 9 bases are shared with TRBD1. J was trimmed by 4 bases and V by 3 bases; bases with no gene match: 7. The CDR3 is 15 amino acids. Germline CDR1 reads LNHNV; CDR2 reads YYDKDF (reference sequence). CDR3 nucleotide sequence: TGTGCCACCAGCAGGGGACCGGGACAGGGATACGAGCAGTACTTC. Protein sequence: CATSRGPGQGYEQYF.

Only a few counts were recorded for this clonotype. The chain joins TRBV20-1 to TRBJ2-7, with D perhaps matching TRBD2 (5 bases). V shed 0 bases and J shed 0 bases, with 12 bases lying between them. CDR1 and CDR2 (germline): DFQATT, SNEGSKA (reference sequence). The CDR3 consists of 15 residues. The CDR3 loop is CSAREVGSDSYEQYF. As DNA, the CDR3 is TGCAGTGCTAGAGAAGTTGGTAGCGACTCCTACGAGCAGTACTTC.

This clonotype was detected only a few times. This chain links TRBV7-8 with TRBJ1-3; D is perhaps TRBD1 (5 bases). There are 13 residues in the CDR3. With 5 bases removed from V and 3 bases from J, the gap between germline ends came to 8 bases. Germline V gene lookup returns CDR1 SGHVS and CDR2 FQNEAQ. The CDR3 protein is CASSPGSGNTIYF. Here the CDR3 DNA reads TGTGCCAGCAGCCCAGGGAGTGGAAACACCATATATTTT.

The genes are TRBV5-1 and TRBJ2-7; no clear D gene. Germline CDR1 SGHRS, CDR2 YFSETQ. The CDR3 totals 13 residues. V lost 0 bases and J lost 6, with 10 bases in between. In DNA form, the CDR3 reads TGCGCCAGCAGCTTGGCAGGTACCAGCGAGCAGTACTTC. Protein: CASSLAGTSEQYF.

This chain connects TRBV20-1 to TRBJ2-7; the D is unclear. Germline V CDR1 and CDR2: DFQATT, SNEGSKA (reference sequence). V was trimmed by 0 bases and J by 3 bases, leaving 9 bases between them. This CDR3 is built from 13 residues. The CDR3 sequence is CSARDKRLYEQYF. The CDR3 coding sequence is TGCAGTGCTAGAGATAAACGGCTCTACGAGCAGTACTTC.

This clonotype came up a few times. Here the CDR3 DNA reads TGTGCCAGCAGTCGCAAACTAGTGGGAGCCTACGAGCAGTACTTC. Protein sequence: CASSRKLVGAYEQYF. The chain recombines TRBV11-1 with TRBJ2-7; possibly TRBD2 for D (5 bases). CDR1 SGHAT and CDR2 FQDESV come from the germline V gene (reference sequence). V was trimmed by 6 bases and J by 2 bases, leaving 17 bases between them. The CDR3 totals 15 residues.

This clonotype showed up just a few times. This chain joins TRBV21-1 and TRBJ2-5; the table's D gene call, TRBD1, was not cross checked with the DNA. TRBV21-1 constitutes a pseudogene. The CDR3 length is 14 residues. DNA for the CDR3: TGTGCCAGCAGCAAGTTTCCTGGGGGAGAGACCCAGTACTTC. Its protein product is CASSKFPGGETQYF.